The present T cell receptor (beta chain) was sequenced within a study of cytotoxic CD8 clonotypes in ibrutinib-treated CLL. Looking at the study overall: There were about 10 relapsed/refractory patients and around 15 treatment-naive patients, and roughly 18 were IGHV unmutated. Response samples were taken after a median around 11 months of treatment, range 6 to 36.

J was trimmed by 7 bases and V by 1 base; bases with no gene match: 3. The CDR3 length is 15 residues. Per germline, CDR1 SEHNR and CDR2 FQNEAQ (reference sequence). Cryopreserved PBMCs were the source of around 2 micrograms of genomic DNA, which went to TCR beta libraries. Concerning this clone itself: Its antigen remains unknown.

The study's findings and limits: Sampling schedules were unmatched across sustained-remission and progressing patients.

Data came from immunoSEQ multiplex PCR; TCRdb stores just in-frame clones and leaves some out. In the table there are about 130,000 clones, about 78% of which are singletons. The sequencing used PBMCs, collected after 24 months of ibrutinib treatment. The genes are TRBV7-9 and TRBJ1-4; TRBD1 agrees at 10 bases. The TCR originated in a human donor with chronic lymphocytic leukemia. The CDR3 coding sequence is TGTGCCAGCAGCTTAGGCGGGACAGGGGCTGAAAAACTGTTTTTT. Protein sequence: CASSLGGTGAEKLFF.